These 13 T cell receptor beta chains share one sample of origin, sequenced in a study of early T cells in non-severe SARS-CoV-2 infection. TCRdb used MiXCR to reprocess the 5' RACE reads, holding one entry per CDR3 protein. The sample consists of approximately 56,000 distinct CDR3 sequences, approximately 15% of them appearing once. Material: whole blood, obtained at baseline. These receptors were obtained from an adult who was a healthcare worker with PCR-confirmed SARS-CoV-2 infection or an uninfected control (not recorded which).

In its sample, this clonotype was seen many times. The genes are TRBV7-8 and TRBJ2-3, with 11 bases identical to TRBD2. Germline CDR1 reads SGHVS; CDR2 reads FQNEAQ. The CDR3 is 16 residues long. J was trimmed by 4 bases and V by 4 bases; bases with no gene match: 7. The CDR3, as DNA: TGTGCCAGCAGCTCTTTAGCGGGGGGGGTCGCAGATACGCAGTATTTT. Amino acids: CASSSLAGGVADTQYF.

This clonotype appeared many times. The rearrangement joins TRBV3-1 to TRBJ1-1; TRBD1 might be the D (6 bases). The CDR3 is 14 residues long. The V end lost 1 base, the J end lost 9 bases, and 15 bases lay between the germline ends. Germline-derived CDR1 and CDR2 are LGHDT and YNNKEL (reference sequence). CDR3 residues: CASSQGGRGVQAFF. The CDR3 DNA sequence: TGTGCCAGCAGCCAAGGAGGCAGGGGTGTACAAGCTTTCTTT.

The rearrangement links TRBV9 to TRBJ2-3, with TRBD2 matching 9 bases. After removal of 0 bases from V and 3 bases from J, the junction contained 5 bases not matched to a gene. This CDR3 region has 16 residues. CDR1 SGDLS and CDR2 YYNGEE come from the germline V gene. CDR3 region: CASSVAPSGVTDTQYF. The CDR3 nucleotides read TGTGCCAGCAGCGTAGCTCCTAGCGGGGTAACAGATACGCAGTATTTT.

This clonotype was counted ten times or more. The CDR3 DNA sequence: TGTGCCAGCAGCTTCCTACAGGGATTGAACACTGAAGCTTTCTTT. As protein: CASSFLQGLNTEAFF. The chain couples TRBV7-8 to TRBJ1-1; weak D call: TRBD1 (6 bases). The CDR3 is made up of 15 amino acids. Germline V CDR1 and CDR2: SGHVS, FQNEAQ. Trimming removed 3 bases from V and 0 bases from J, with 11 bases in between. Filled out from reference TRBV7-8 and TRBJ1-1, the complete variable domain reads GAGVSQSPRYKVAKRGQDVALRCDPISGHVSLFWYQQALGQGPEFLTYFQNEAQLDKSGLPSDRFFAERPEGSVSTLKIQRTQQEDSAVYLCASSFLQGLNTEAFFGQGTRLTVV.

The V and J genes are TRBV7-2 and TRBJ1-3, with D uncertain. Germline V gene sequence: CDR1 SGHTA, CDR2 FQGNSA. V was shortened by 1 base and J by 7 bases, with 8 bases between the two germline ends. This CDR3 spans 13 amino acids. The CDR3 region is CASSLVVRNTIYF. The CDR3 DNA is TGTGCCAGCAGCTTAGTGGTCAGGAACACCATATATTTT.

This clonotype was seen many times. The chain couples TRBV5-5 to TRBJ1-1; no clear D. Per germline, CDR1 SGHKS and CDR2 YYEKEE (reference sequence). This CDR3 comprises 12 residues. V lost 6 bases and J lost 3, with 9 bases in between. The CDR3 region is CASNPGDTEAFF. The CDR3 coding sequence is TGTGCCAGCAACCCCGGCGACACTGAAGCTTTCTTT.

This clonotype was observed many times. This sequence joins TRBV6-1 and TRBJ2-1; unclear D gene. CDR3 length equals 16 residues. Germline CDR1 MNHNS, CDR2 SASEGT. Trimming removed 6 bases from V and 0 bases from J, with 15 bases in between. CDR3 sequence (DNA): TGTGCCAGCAGGAGTCGGCTCGAAAGCTCCTACAATGAGCAGTTCTTC. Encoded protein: CASRSRLESSYNEQFF.

CDR3 region: CASSPTGWRGYTF. In DNA form, the CDR3 reads TGTGCCAGCAGTCCAACAGGTTGGCGAGGCTACACCTTC. The V call is TRBV28, the J call TRBJ1-2; possible D gene TRBD1, 5 bases. CDR3 length equals 13 residues. The germline gives CDR1 MDHEN, CDR2 SYDVKM. V shed 5 bases and J shed 8 bases, with 15 bases lying between them.

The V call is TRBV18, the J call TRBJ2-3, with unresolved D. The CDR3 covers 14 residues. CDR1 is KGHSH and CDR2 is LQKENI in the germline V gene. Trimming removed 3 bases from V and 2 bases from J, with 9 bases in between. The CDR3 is CASSPFSDTDTQYF. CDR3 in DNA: TGTGCCAGCTCACCTTTCTCGGACACAGATACGCAGTATTTT.

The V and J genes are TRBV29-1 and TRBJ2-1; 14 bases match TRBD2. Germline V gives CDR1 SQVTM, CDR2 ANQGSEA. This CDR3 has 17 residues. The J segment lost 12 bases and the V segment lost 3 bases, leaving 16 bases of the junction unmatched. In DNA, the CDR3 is TGCAGCGTTGATCCCCGTCCGCGAGGGACTAGCGGGGGAGGGCAGTTCTTC. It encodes CSVDPRPRGTSGGGQFF.

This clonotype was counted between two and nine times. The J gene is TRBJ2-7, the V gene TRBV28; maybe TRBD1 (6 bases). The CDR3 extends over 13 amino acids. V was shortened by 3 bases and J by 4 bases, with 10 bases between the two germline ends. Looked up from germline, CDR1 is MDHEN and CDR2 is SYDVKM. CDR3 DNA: TGTGCCAGCAGTTTCACAGGGTATTACGAGCAGTACTTC. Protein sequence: CASSFTGYYEQYF.

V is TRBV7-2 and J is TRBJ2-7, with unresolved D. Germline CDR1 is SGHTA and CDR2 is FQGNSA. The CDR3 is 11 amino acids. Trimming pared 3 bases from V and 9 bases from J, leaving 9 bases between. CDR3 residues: CASSLGSSQYF. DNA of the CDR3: TGTGCCAGCAGCTTGGGATCCTCGCAGTACTTC. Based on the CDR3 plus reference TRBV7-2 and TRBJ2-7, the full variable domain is GAGVSQSPSNKVTEKGKDVELRCDPISGHTALYWYRQSLGQGLEFLIYFQGNSAPDKSGLPSDRFSAERTGGSVSTLTIQRTQQEDSAVYLCASSLGSSQYFGPGTRLTVT.

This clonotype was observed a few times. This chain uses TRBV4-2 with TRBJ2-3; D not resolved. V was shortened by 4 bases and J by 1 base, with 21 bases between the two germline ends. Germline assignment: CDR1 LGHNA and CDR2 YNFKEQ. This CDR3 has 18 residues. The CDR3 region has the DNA TGTGCCAGCAGCCCCCATCCGCTGGCCCTCCTGGGCACAGATACGCAGTATTTT. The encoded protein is CASSPHPLALLGTDTQYF.